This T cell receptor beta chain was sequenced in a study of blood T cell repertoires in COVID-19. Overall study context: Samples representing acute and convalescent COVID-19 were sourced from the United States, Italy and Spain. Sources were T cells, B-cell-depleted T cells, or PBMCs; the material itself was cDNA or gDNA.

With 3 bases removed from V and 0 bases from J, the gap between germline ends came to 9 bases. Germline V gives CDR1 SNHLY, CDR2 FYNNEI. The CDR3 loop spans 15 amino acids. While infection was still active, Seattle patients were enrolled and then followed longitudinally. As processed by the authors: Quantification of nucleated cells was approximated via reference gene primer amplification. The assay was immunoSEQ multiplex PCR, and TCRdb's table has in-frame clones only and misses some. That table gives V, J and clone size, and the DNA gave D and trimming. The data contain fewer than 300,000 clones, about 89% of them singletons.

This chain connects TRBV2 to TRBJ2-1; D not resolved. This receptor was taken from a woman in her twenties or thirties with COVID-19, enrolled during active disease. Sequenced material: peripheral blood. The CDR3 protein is CASSDDWSSYNEQFF. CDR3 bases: TGTGCCAGCAGTGACGACTGGAGCTCCTACAATGAGCAGTTCTTC.